A single sample is the source of the 5 T cell receptor beta chains below, sequenced in a study of blood T cell repertoires in COVID-19. Profiled with immunoSEQ multiplex PCR; TCRdb holds only in-frame clones, not every one. The repertoire consists of hundreds of thousands of clones, with approximately 90% occurring once and the leading ten covering approximately 9.4%. The sequenced sample consisted of PBMCs or T cells enriched from blood (not recorded which). The receptors were gathered from a woman aged 35 to 49 who had recovered from COVID-19.

This chain uses TRBV3-1 (or the pseudogene TRBV3-2) with TRBJ1-2; D not resolved. Germline V CDR1 and CDR2: LGHDT, YNNKEL (reference sequence). The germline V and J ends were trimmed by 3 bases and 4 bases, with 15 bases remaining between them. This CDR3 is built from 15 residues. CDR3 in DNA: TGTGCCAGCAGCCAGGGCCCGGCCGGACTCTATGGCTACACCTTC. Residues: CASSQGPAGLYGYTF.

The chain carries TRBV7-2 and TRBJ2-7, with a weak D call TRBD1 (5 bases). The V end was cut by 1 base, the J end by 6 bases, with 10 bases between. Germline V gene lookup returns CDR1 SGHTA and CDR2 FQGNSA. The CDR3 is 13 amino acids. CDR3 loop: CASSLGGLLEQYF. In DNA form, the CDR3 reads TGTGCCAGCAGCTTAGGGGGCTTACTCGAGCAGTACTTC.

V and J are TRBV12-5 and TRBJ2-1; D possibly corresponds to TRBD2 (8 bases). Per germline, CDR1 LGHNT and CDR2 FRNRAP. CDR3 length equals 17 residues. The V end was cut by 1 base, the J end by 6 bases, with 19 bases between. The CDR3 here is CASGLGLPGGGGNEQFF. In DNA form, the CDR3 reads TGTGCTAGTGGTTTGGGGCTACCGGGAGGGGGCGGCAATGAGCAGTTCTTC.

The chain carries TRBV27 and TRBJ1-2; 9 nucleotides line up with TRBD1. Losses at the gene ends were 6 bases for V and 4 bases for J; bases not matched to a gene: 15. The CDR3 is 17 residues long. The germline V gene has CDR1 MNHEY and CDR2 SMNVEV (reference sequence). The CDR3 bases are TGTGCCAGCAGAGATGGTACCACGGACAGGGGACTCTATGGCTACACCTTC. Residues: CASRDGTTDRGLYGYTF.

The rearrangement links TRBV7-3 to TRBJ2-7; TRBD2 aligns across 7 bases. This CDR3 is built from 16 residues. Germline assignment: CDR1 SGHTA and CDR2 FQGTGA. The V segment lost 5 bases and the J segment 2 bases; nucleotides outside the gene matches: 12. The CDR3 DNA reads TGTGCCAGCAGCCTAAAAGCGGGAAATAACCCCTACGAGCAGTACTTC. This gives the protein CASSLKAGNNPYEQYF.